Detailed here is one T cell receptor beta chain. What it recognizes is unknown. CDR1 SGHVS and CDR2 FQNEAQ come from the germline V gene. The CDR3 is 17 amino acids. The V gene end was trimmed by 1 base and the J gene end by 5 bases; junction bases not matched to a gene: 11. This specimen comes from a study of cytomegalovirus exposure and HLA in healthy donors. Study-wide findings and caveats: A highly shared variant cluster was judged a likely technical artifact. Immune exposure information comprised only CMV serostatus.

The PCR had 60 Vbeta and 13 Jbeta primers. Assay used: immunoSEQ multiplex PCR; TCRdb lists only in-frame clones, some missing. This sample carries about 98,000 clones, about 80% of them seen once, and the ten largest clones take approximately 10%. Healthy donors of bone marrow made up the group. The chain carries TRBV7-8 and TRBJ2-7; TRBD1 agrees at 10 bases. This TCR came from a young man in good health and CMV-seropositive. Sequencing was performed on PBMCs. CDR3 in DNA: TGTGCCAGCAGCTTAGGGATGGATTGGACAGGGGGGAACGAGCAGTACTTC. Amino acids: CASSLGMDWTGGNEQYF.